These 20 T cell receptor beta chains came from one sample sequenced in a study of blood T cell repertoires in COVID-19. TCRdb's copy holds only in-frame clones and misses some; the assay was immunoSEQ multiplex PCR. This table has some 300,000 clones, under 90% appearing once. Sequenced material: PBMCs or T cells enriched from blood (not recorded which). All receptors derive from a woman between 25 and 40 years old who had recovered from COVID-19.

The chain recombines TRBV19 with TRBJ2-7; 7 bases line up with TRBD1. Trimming took 0 bases from V and 6 from J; bases not matched to a gene: 11. Germline V gene data show CDR1 as LNHDA and CDR2 as SQIVND (reference sequence). The CDR3 is 16 residues long. The CDR3, as DNA: TGTGCCAGTAGTATAGACGACAGGGTTCTACTTTCCGAGCAGTACTTC. Protein sequence: CASSIDDRVLLSEQYF.

The rearrangement joins TRBV23-1 to TRBJ2-3; the D gene is possibly TRBD2 (6 bases). TRBV23-1 is placed among ORFs of uncertain function. Trimming stripped 2 bases from V and 2 bases from J, with 14 bases between. The CDR3 has 16 amino acids. CDR3 amino acids: CASSQPGAGYTDTQYF. CDR3 bases: TGCGCCAGCAGTCAACCCGGAGCGGGTTACACAGATACGCAGTATTTT.

V is TRBV19 and J is TRBJ2-7; 8 positions agree with TRBD1. Germline CDR1 is LNHDA and CDR2 is SQIVND (reference sequence). The V and J ends lost 6 bases and 6 bases, in that order; junction bases with no gene match: 4. The CDR3 contains 12 residues. The CDR3 DNA is TGTGCCAGTAGACCACAGGGGGGCGAGCAGTACTTC. It translates to CASRPQGGEQYF.

V is TRBV9 and J is TRBJ2-1; D perhaps matches TRBD1 (5 bases). The germline V gene has CDR1 SGDLS and CDR2 YYNGEE. The CDR3 has 13 residues. V lost 5 bases to trimming and J lost 8 bases, with 14 bases between them. The CDR3 loop is CASRPKGADEQFF. CDR3 nucleotides: TGTGCCAGCAGACCGAAAGGGGCGGATGAGCAGTTCTTC.

J is TRBJ1-4 and V is TRBV25-1, with a weak D call TRBD1 (6 bases). With 6 bases removed from V and 5 bases from J, the gap between germline ends came to 16 bases. In germline, CDR1 is MGHDK, CDR2 SYGVNS. The CDR3 covers 15 residues. CDR3 sequence: CASRGRQGWNEKLFF. As DNA, the CDR3 is TGTGCCAGCAGAGGGCGCCAGGGGTGGAATGAAAAACTGTTTTTT.

The chain employs TRBV27 and TRBJ1-5, with D possibly being TRBD1 (6 bases). Germline V CDR1 and CDR2: MNHEY, SMNVEV (reference sequence). Trimming took off 0 bases at V and 3 bases at J, with 9 bases between the two ends. The CDR3 runs to 15 residues. This chain's CDR3 is CASSLSGQFNQPQHF. CDR3 in DNA: TGTGCCAGCAGTTTATCCGGACAGTTCAATCAGCCCCAGCATTTT.

The chain has TRBV5-8 and TRBJ2-3; 8 positions match TRBD2. The J segment lost 2 bases and the V segment lost 4 bases, leaving 6 bases of the junction unmatched. This CDR3 region has 15 residues. Germline V lookup: CDR1 SGHTS, CDR2 YDEGEE. For the CDR3, the DNA is TGTGCCAGCAGCCGGGGGGGAACGGACACAGATACGCAGTATTTT. Residues: CASSRGGTDTDTQYF.

This sequence joins TRBV5-4 and TRBJ2-7; D gene uncertain. The CDR3 contains 12 residues. From germline, CDR1 is SGHNT and CDR2 YYREEE (reference sequence). Trimming shortened V by 3 bases and J by 3 bases, and 7 bases separated the two germline ends. The CDR3 DNA is TGTGCCAGCAGCTCGAACAACTACGAGCAGTACTTC. Translation: CASSSNNYEQYF.

As regards this clone: Other DNA sequences in the sample encode the same CDR3. V and J are TRBV10-3 and TRBJ2-1, with D possibly TRBD2 on 6 matching bases. V lost 4 bases to trimming and J lost 6 bases, with 10 bases between them. Germline CDR1 and CDR2: ENHRY and SYGVKD. The CDR3 spans 13 residues. CDR3 region: CAISGTSPNEQFF. CDR3 sequence (DNA): TGTGCCATCAGTGGAACTAGCCCCAATGAGCAGTTCTTC.

The chain's CDR3 is CASRNGGNTEAFF. The CDR3 DNA follows: TGTGCCAGCAGGAACGGGGGGAACACTGAAGCTTTCTTT. The J gene is TRBJ1-1, the V gene TRBV2; tentative D call: TRBD1 (5 bases). The germline V and J ends were trimmed by 6 bases and 1 base, with 9 bases remaining between them. The CDR3 spans 13 residues. Looked up from germline, CDR1 is SNHLY and CDR2 is FYNNEI. The full variable domain, its missing parts supplied by reference TRBV2 and TRBJ1-1, is EPEVTQTPSHQVTQMGQEVILRCVPISNHLYFYWYRQILGQKVEFLVSFYNNEISEKSEIFDDQFSVERPDGSNFTLKIRSTKLEDSAMYFCASRNGGNTEAFFGQGTRLTVV.

The chain couples TRBV10-3 to TRBJ2-5; TRBD2 agrees at 7 bases. The CDR3 has 14 residues. CDR1 is ENHRY and CDR2 is SYGVKD in the germline V gene. J was trimmed by 6 bases and V by 4 bases; bases with no gene match: 8. CDR3 in DNA: TGTGCCATCAGTGTCGCGGGAGATCGGAAGACCCAGTACTTC. Translating it yields CAISVAGDRKTQYF.

This clone was seen once. The chain carries TRBV6-5 and TRBJ2-5; TRBD1 matches at 8 bases. The CDR3 is 14 amino acids. Germline V gives CDR1 MNHEY, CDR2 SVGAGI. V was pared by 6 bases and J by 7 bases, with 10 bases of the junction left unmatched. CDR3 sequence: CASRRNRGDATQYF. The CDR3, as DNA: TGTGCCAGCAGACGGAACAGGGGGGACGCGACCCAGTACTTC.

This clone has only one observation. The chain recombines TRBV27 with TRBJ1-4, with TRBD1 identical over 10 bases. This CDR3 has 14 amino acids. Germline values: CDR1 MNHEY, CDR2 SMNVEV (reference sequence). Trimming at V came to 6 bases and at J to 7 bases, leaving 5 bases not matched to a gene. This CDR3 reads CASRQWTGGEKLFF. CDR3 DNA sequence: TGTGCCAGCAGACAATGGACAGGGGGTGAAAAACTGTTTTTT.

The chain is built from TRBV11-2 and TRBJ2-5; D is perhaps TRBD1 (5 bases). V shed 1 base and J shed 4 bases, with 10 bases lying between them. This CDR3 region has 14 residues. The germline CDR1 and CDR2 sequences are SGHAT and FQNNGV. CDR3 loop: CASSLVRDRETQYF. The CDR3 DNA reads as TGTGCCAGCAGCTTAGTCAGGGATCGAGAGACCCAGTACTTC. The variable domain in full, completed from reference TRBV11-2 and TRBJ2-5, reads EAGVAQSPRYKIIEKRQSVAFWCNPISGHATLYWYQQILGQGPKLLIQFQNNGVVDDSQLPKDRFSAERLKGVDSTLKIQPAKLEDSAVYLCASSLVRDRETQYFGPGTRLLVL.

V and J are TRBV3-1 (or the pseudogene TRBV3-2) and TRBJ2-1, with 8 positions matching TRBD1. From germline, CDR1 is LGHDT and CDR2 YNNKEL (reference sequence). This CDR3 spans 18 amino acids. Trimming at V came to 0 bases and at J to 2 bases, leaving 9 bases not matched to a gene. The CDR3 region has the DNA TGTGCCAGCAGCCAAGATTTTTTTACAGGGGGGACCTACAATGAGCAGTTCTTC. This codes for CASSQDFFTGGTYNEQFF.

The V and J genes are TRBV2 and TRBJ2-5; 10 nucleotides match TRBD2. The CDR3 totals 14 residues. V shed 6 bases and J 2 bases; nucleotides not matched to a gene: 3. The germline V gene encodes CDR1 SNHLY and CDR2 FYNNEI. The CDR3 region is CASRLAGTQETQYF. DNA of the CDR3: TGTGCCAGCAGACTAGCGGGGACGCAAGAGACCCAGTACTTC.

This sequence joins TRBV6-5 and TRBJ1-3; the D is unclear. Germline V CDR1 and CDR2: MNHEY, SVGAGI. Trimming removed 7 bases at V and 3 bases at J, with 13 bases between. The CDR3 has 14 amino acids. This CDR3 reads CASIEETNGNTIYF. The DNA for the CDR3 is TGTGCCAGCATCGAGGAAACTAATGGAAACACCATATATTTT.

The V call is TRBV19, the J call TRBJ2-7; weak D call: TRBD1 (6 bases). The V end was cut by 1 base, the J end by 5 bases, with 15 bases between. The CDR3 runs to 15 residues. Germline assignment: CDR1 LNHDA and CDR2 SQIVND (reference sequence). CDR3 in amino acids: CASSIGAGVGHEQYF. CDR3 nucleotide sequence: TGTGCCAGTAGTATAGGGGCAGGGGTAGGACACGAGCAGTACTTC.

V and J are TRBV27 and TRBJ1-5, with a tentative D call TRBD1 (6 bases). V was shortened by 4 bases and J by 4 bases, with 17 bases between the two germline ends. CDR3 length: 16 residues. Germline values: CDR1 MNHEY, CDR2 SMNVEV (reference sequence). CDR3 region: CASSSCTGRENQPQHF. Here the CDR3 DNA reads TGTGCCAGCAGTTCATGTACAGGGAGAGAAAATCAGCCCCAGCATTTT.

The V call is TRBV5-4, the J call TRBJ1-3, with 10 bases matching TRBD1. The CDR3 has 16 amino acids. Germline CDR1 reads SGHNT; CDR2 reads YYREEE (reference sequence). With 3 bases clipped from V and 0 bases from J, the junction kept 3 bases outside the gene matches. The DNA of the CDR3 is TGTGCCAGCAGCTGGGGACAGGGGCTCTCTGGAAACACCATATATTTT. Translation: CASSWGQGLSGNTIYF.